Sequencing of this T cell receptor (beta chain) was carried out in a study of blood T cell repertoires in COVID-19. Study in general: Both acute and convalescent COVID-19 samples were obtained from the United States, Italy and Spain. PBMCs, B-cell-depleted T cells, or T cells provided the cDNA or gDNA that made up the material.

V lost 2 bases to trimming and J lost 0 bases, with 20 bases between them. Germline V CDR1 and CDR2: MDHEN, SYDVKM. The CDR3 loop spans 18 amino acids. Authors' methods: Reference gene primer amplification yielded estimated nucleated cell counts. The data were produced by immunoSEQ multiplex PCR, yet TCRdb's version contains in-frame clones alone and is incomplete. The DNA was the basis for D and trimming; V, J and clone size are from that table. The sample comprises 100,000 or so clones, 85% of which are singletons, and 1.5% to 2% rests with the top ten. This clone has a single count. The origin of this receptor is a woman in her 70s with active or convalescent COVID-19. The chain combines TRBV28 with TRBJ2-7; TRBD2 is a possible D gene (7 bases). What was sequenced was peripheral blood. The CDR3 DNA sequence: TGTGCCAGCAGTTTACCGGGGGGCCTCCAGACCAGCTCCTACGAGCAGTACTTC. Translation: CASSLPGGLQTSSYEQYF. Full variable domain (remainder filled in from reference TRBV28 and TRBJ2-7): DVKVTQSSRYLVKRTGEKVFLECVQDMDHENMFWYRQDPGLGLRLIYFSYDVKMKEKGDIPEGYSVSREKKERFSLILESASTNQTSMYLCASSLPGGLQTSSYEQYFGPGTRLTVT.